What follows is one T cell receptor (beta chain) and its context. As yet, its antigen is unknown. The CDR3 goes on 3 residues after the read ends, and that part is filled in from the germline J gene. This entry comes from a study of T cell clonality in common variable immunodeficiency. CDR3 size: 12 residues. The germline CDR1 and CDR2 sequences are SGHAT and FQNNGV. Trimming took 4 bases from V and 8 from J, leaving 9 bases between them. Sequencing was performed with immunoSEQ multiplex PCR; in TCRdb, only in-frame clones are kept and a portion is missing. Observed are fewer than 75,000 clones, no singletons, with the top ten taking around 1.7%. General study results and limits: In common variable immunodeficiency, TCR beta chains reportedly carried fewer deletions and N-nucleotide insertions.

This receptor was taken from a person between 18 and 75 years old in good health. Specimen: peripheral blood mononuclear cells. The gene calls are TRBV11-2 and TRBJ2-1; D uncertain. The sequenced part of the CDR3 DNA is TGTGCCAGCAGCTCCCCGGCGGATGAG. Translating it yields CASSSPADE. The full CDR3 protein is CASSSPADEQFF.